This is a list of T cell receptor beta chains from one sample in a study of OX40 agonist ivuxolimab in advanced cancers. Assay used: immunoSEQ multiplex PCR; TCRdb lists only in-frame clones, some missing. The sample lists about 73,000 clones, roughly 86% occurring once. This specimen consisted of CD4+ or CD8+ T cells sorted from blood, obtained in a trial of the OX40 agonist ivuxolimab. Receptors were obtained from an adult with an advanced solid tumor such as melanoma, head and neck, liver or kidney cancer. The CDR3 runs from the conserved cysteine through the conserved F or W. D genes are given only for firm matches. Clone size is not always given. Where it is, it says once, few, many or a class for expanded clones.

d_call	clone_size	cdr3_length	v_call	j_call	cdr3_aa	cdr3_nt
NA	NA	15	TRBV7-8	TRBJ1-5	CASSRNRADNQPQHF	TGTGCCAGCAGCCGCAACCGGGCCGACAATCAGCCCCAGCATTTT
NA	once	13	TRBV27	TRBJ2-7	CASSEGQVYEQYF	TGTGCCAGCAGTGAGGGACAAGTCTACGAGCAGTACTTC
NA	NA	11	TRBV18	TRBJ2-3	CASSPRDTQYF	TGTGCCAGCTCACCACGGGATACGCAGTATTTT
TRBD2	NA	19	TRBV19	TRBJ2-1	CASSKRGTSGGTPGNEQFF	TGTGCCAGTAGTAAGCGAGGGACTAGCGGGGGGACCCCTGGTAATGAGCAGTTCTTC
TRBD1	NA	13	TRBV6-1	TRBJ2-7	CASRWTGGREQYF	TGTGCCAGCAGATGGACAGGGGGTAGAGAGCAGTACTTC
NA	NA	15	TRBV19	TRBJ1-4	CATKETGQPPEKLFF	TGTGCCACGAAGGAGACCGGACAGCCGCCTGAAAAACTGTTTTTT
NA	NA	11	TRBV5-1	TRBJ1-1	CASSRSGEAFF	TGCGCCAGCAGCCGTTCGGGGGAAGCTTTCTTT
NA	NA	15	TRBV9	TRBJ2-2	CASSSQAGSPGELFF	TGTGCCAGCAGCTCACAAGCGGGTTCACCCGGGGAGCTGTTTTTT
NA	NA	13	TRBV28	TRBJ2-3	CASSPPSTDTQYF	TGTGCCAGCAGTCCCCCGAGCACAGATACGCAGTATTTT
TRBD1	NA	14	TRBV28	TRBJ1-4	CASSPTGNFEKLFF	TGTGCCAGCAGCCCGACAGGGAATTTTGAAAAACTGTTTTTT
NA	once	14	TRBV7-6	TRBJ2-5	CASSFRDLKETQYF	TGTGCCAGCAGCTTCCGGGATCTTAAAGAGACCCAGTACTTC
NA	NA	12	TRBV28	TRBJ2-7	CASSLQRQGQYF	TGTGCCAGCAGTCTCCAGAGACAAGGGCAGTACTTC
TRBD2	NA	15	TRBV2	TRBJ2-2	CASNLREGVTGELFF	TGTGCCAGCAACCTGCGGGAGGGGGTCACCGGGGAGCTGTTTTTT
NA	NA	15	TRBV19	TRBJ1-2	CASSTGMAGRDGYTF	TGTGCCAGTAGTACGGGGATGGCGGGCAGAGATGGCTACACCTTC
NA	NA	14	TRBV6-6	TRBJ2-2	CASSGQLNTGELFF	TGTGCCAGCAGCGGACAGCTGAACACCGGGGAGCTGTTTTTT
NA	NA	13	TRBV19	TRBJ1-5	CASSTQVNQPQHF	TGTGCCAGTAGTACCCAGGTGAACCAGCCCCAGCATTTT
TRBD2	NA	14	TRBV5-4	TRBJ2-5	CASSPLAGGETQYF	TGTGCCAGCAGCCCTCTAGCGGGAGGAGAGACCCAGTACTTC
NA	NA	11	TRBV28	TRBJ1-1	CAIGRNTEAFF	TGTGCCATCGGGCGAAACACTGAAGCTTTCTTT
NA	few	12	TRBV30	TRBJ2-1	CAWRDSRNEQFF	TGTGCCTGGAGGGACAGTCGTAATGAGCAGTTCTTC
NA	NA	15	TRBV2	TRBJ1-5	CASSEWTVSNQPQHF	TGTGCCAGCAGTGAATGGACGGTTAGCAATCAGCCCCAGCATTTT
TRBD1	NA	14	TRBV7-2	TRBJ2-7	CASSYNRGSYEQYF	TGTGCCAGCAGTTATAACAGGGGCTCCTACGAGCAGTACTTC
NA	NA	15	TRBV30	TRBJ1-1	CAWTRGEAEGTEAFF	TGTGCCTGGACTCGGGGCGAGGCTGAGGGCACTGAAGCTTTCTTT
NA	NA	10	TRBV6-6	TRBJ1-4	CASREEKLFF	TGTGCCAGCCGGGAGGAAAAACTGTTTTTT
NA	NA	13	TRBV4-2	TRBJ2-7	CASSLRQTYEQYF	TGTGCCAGCAGCCTCAGACAGACCTACGAGCAGTACTTC
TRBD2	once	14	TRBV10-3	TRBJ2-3	CAISGAGGIDTQYF	TGTGCCATCAGTGGGGCGGGGGGGATAGATACGCAGTATTTT
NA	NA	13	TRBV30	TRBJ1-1	CAWRLQGYTEAFF	TGTGCCTGGAGATTACAGGGTTACACTGAAGCTTTCTTT
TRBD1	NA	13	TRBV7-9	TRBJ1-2	CASSLTGEYGYTF	TGTGCCAGCAGCCTGACAGGGGAATATGGCTACACCTTC
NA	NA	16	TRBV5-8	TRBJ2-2	CASHLRGQASAGELFF	TGTGCCAGCCATCTCCGGGGTCAGGCTAGTGCCGGGGAGCTGTTTTTT
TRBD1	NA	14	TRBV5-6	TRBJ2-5	CASSLGTVQETQYF	TGTGCCAGCAGCCTAGGGACAGTCCAAGAGACCCAGTACTTC
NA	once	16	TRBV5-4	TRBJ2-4	CASSPGTQSAKNIQYF	TGTGCCAGCAGCCCCGGGACTCAATCGGCCAAAAACATTCAGTACTTC
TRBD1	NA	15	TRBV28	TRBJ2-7	CASTDGQASLFEQYF	TGTGCCAGCACCGATGGACAGGCTTCCCTGTTTGAGCAGTACTTC
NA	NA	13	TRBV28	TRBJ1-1	CASSAPVGTEAFF	TGTGCCAGCAGCGCCCCTGTGGGCACTGAAGCTTTCTTT
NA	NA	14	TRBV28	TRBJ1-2	CASSSQGADSGYTF	TGTGCCAGCAGTTCCCAGGGAGCTGACTCTGGCTACACCTTC
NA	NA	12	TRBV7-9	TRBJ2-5	CASSLGFETQYF	TGTGCCAGCAGCTTGGGTTTCGAGACCCAGTACTTC
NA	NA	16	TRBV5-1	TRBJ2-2	CASSPGLGSGTGELFF	TGCGCCAGCAGCCCCGGACTGGGGTCGGGCACCGGGGAGCTGTTTTTT
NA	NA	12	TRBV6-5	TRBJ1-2	CASWGGPYGYTF	TGTGCCAGCTGGGGTGGACCCTATGGCTACACCTTC
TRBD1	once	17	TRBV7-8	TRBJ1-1	CASSLALAGQVGPEAFF	TGTGCCAGCAGCTTAGCGTTGGCGGGACAGGTGGGTCCGGAAGCTTTCTTT
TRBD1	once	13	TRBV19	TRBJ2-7	CASSRQGAREQYF	TGTGCCAGTAGTAGACAGGGGGCTCGCGAGCAGTACTTC
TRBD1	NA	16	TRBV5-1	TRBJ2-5	CASSFSLTGMQETQYF	TGCGCCAGCAGCTTTTCACTGACAGGGATGCAAGAGACCCAGTACTTC
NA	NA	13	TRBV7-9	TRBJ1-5	CASSTNRNQPQHF	TGTGCCAGCAGCACCAACAGGAATCAGCCCCAGCATTTT
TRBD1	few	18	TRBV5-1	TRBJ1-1	CASSRAGTGGFVDTEAFF	TGCGCCAGCAGCAGGGCCGGGACAGGGGGATTTGTGGACACTGAAGCTTTCTTT
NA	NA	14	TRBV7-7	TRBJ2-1	CASSLTRQSDEQFF	TGTGCTAGCAGCCTCACCCGCCAGAGCGATGAGCAGTTCTTC
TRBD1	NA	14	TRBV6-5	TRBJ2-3	CASSRDRAADTQYF	TGTGCCAGCAGTAGGGACAGGGCGGCAGATACGCAGTATTTT
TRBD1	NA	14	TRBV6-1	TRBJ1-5	CASREDRGGQPQHF	TGTGCCAGCAGGGAGGACAGGGGTGGCCAGCCCCAGCATTTT
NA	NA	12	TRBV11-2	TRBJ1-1	CASSSRGPEAFF	TGTGCCAGCAGCTCGAGGGGCCCTGAAGCTTTCTTT
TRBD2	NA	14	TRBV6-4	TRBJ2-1	CASSRTSGGYEQFF	TGTGCCAGCAGTCGGACTAGCGGGGGGTATGAGCAGTTCTTC
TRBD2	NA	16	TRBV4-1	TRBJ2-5	CASSQEGLAAQETQYF	TGCGCCAGCAGCCAAGAAGGACTAGCGGCCCAAGAGACCCAGTACTTC
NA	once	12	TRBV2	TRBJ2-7	CAGSGGGYEQYF	TGTGCCGGCAGTGGGGGTGGGTACGAGCAGTACTTC
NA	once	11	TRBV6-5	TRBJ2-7	CASRGFYEQYF	TGTGCCAGCAGGGGGTTCTACGAGCAGTACTTC
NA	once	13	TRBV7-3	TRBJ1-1	CASSFTGNTEAFF	TGTGCCAGCAGCTTTACAGGGAACACTGAAGCTTTCTTT
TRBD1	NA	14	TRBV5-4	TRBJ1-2	CASSPDREGYGYTF	TGTGCCAGCAGCCCGGACAGGGAGGGGTATGGCTACACCTTC